This T cell receptor (beta chain) was sequenced for a study of identifying expanded T cells in peripheral blood. Sequencing used immunoSEQ multiplex PCR; TCRdb keeps in-frame clones, though not all of them. The table records approximately 100,000 clones, around 89% of them present only once. CDR1 ENHRY and CDR2 SYGVKD come from the germline V gene. V was pared by 0 bases and J by 2 bases, with 13 bases between. The CDR3 is 16 amino acids. The sequencing sample was made of blood. V usage is TRBV10-3 and J usage is TRBJ1-2; D ambiguous. The sequence derives from a person between 18 and 75 years old in good health. The CDR3 reads CAISESHITRNYGYTF. The CDR3, as DNA: TGTGCCATCAGTGAGTCACACATTACCAGAAACTATGGCTACACCTTC.